Following are 20 T cell receptor beta chains from one sample sequenced in a study of glioma-infiltrating T cells. The iRepertoire nested amplicon-rescue multiplex PCR amplified TCR alpha and beta CDR3s from RNA. TCRdb reprocessed the multiplex PCR reads via MiXCR and lists one record per CDR3 protein. The sample has a few thousand distinct CDR3 sequences, under 35% seen once. The sample taken for sequencing was glioma tissue, nonneoplastic brain tissue, or PBMCs (not recorded which). The receptors were gathered from a human donor with low-grade glioma or glioblastoma, undergoing nonglioma brain surgery, or in good health (not recorded which).

This clonotype was seen ten or more times. The chain employs TRBV5-1 and TRBJ2-1, with 8 positions matching TRBD1. The V and J ends lost 5 bases and 9 bases, in that order; junction bases with no gene match: 10. The CDR3 has 14 residues. The germline CDR1 and CDR2 sequences are SGHRS and YFSETQ. The CDR3 protein is CASRLGQGLGEQFF. In DNA, the CDR3 is TGCGCCAGCAGGCTCGGACAGGGCTTAGGTGAGCAGTTCTTC.

The sample holds many counts of this clonotype. The V gene is TRBV2, the J gene TRBJ1-1; no clear D gene. Trimming took off 2 bases at V and 2 bases at J, with 6 bases between the two ends. The CDR3 has 13 amino acids. From germline, CDR1 is SNHLY and CDR2 FYNNEI. The CDR3 reads CASSETVNTEAFF. The CDR3 region has the DNA TGTGCCAGCAGTGAAACTGTAAACACTGAAGCTTTCTTT.

This clonotype is medium-sized in the sample. V and J are TRBV12-3 or TRBV12-4 and TRBJ1-1, with D tentatively TRBD1 (5 bases). Deletions cut 6 bases from V and 6 bases from J, with 14 bases between. The CDR3 runs 13 residues. The CDR3 is CASRPGGVPEAFF. CDR3 nucleotides: TGTGCCAGCAGACCGGGAGGGGTCCCTGAAGCTTTCTTT.

In this sample, this clonotype is medium-sized. V is TRBV28 and J is TRBJ1-4, with 8 nucleotides matching TRBD1. Germline V CDR1 and CDR2: MDHEN, SYDVKM. This CDR3 comprises 14 residues. J was trimmed by 6 bases and V by 1 base; bases with no gene match: 1. CDR3 DNA: TGTGCCAGCAGTTTATCAGGGGGCTATGAAAAACTGTTTTTT. This codes for CASSLSGGYEKLFF. Complete variable domain (other parts from reference TRBV28 and TRBJ1-4): DVKVTQSSRYLVKRTGEKVFLECVQDMDHENMFWYRQDPGLGLRLIYFSYDVKMKEKGDIPEGYSVSREKKERFSLILESASTNQTSMYLCASSLSGGYEKLFFGSGTQLSVL.

In its sample, this clonotype was seen once. A read error may explain this, as a much larger clone is one base away. J is TRBJ2-2 and V is TRBV12-3 or TRBV12-4; D is unclear. The ends were cut back, 6 bases at V and 9 bases at J, with 8 bases in the middle. The length of the CDR3 is 11 residues. The CDR3 DNA sequence: TGTGCCAGCAGCATTATAAGGGAGCTGTTTTTT. Translating it yields CASSIIRELFF.

This clonotype showed up just a few times. It may be a read error: a sequence one base away is much more abundant. V usage is TRBV11-2 and J usage is TRBJ2-5, with a possible D match to TRBD2 (6 bases). Germline V lookup: CDR1 SGHAT, CDR2 FQNNGV. The CDR3 extends over 14 amino acids. Trimming pared 1 base from V and 4 bases from J, leaving 10 bases between. The DNA for the CDR3 is TGTGCCAGCAGCTTAGGAATGGGAGGAGAGACCCAGTACTTC. Protein: CASSLGMGGETQYF.

The rearrangement joins TRBV27 to TRBJ2-5; possibly TRBD1 for D (6 bases). Trimming removed 5 bases at V and 1 base at J, with 11 bases between. This CDR3 contains 14 residues. The germline V gene encodes CDR1 MNHEY and CDR2 SMNVEV (reference sequence). The CDR3 DNA follows: TGTGCCAGCAGTCCACTAGGGGGCCAAGAGACCCAGTACTTC. It yields the protein CASSPLGGQETQYF.

On this clonotype: With a much larger clone just one base away, this may be a read error. The chain has TRBV5-4 and TRBJ1-1, with D maybe TRBD1 (5 bases). V was shortened by 4 bases and J by 5 bases, with 15 bases between the two germline ends. The CDR3 contains 14 residues. Germline assignment: CDR1 SGHNT and CDR2 YYREEE (reference sequence). The CDR3 DNA sequence: TGTGCCAGCAGCACAAGACAGTGCGGTACTGAAGCTTTCTTT. Amino acids: CASSTRQCGTEAFF. The variable domain in full, with the rest retrieved from reference TRBV5-4 and TRBJ1-1, is ETGVTQSPTHLIKTRGQQVTLRCSSQSGHNTVSWYQQALGQGPQFIFQYYREEENGRGNFPPRFSGLQFPNYSSELNVNALELDDSALYLCASSTRQCGTEAFFGQGTRLTVV.

As to this clonotype: At one end the junction does not follow the germline gene, possibly because of a read error. The chain recombines TRBV7-2 with TRBJ2-4, with TRBD2 as a possible D gene (6 bases). The CDR3 is made up of 14 amino acids. Germline CDR1 and CDR2: SGHTA and FQGNSA. This CDR3 is CASSSGGAKDIQYF. The CDR3 DNA reads TGTGCCAGCAGCTCCGGAGGGGCCAAAGACATTCAGTACTTC.

In the case of this clonotype: At one of its ends the junction is not consistent with the germline gene, which may arise from a read error. The chain links TRBV7-6 to TRBJ2-5; D is ambiguous. Germline lookup yields CDR1 SGHVS and CDR2 FNYEAQ. The CDR3 contains 13 residues. The CDR3 DNA reads as TGTGCCAGCAGCTTCGGGCCACAAGAGGCCCAGTACTTC. Encoded protein: CASSFGPQEAQYF.

By share, this clonotype ranks as medium-sized. The chain couples TRBV28 to TRBJ2-5; TRBD1 matches at 10 bases. Germline CDR1 MDHEN, CDR2 SYDVKM. V gave up 6 bases and J gave up 3 bases; unmatched junction bases: 16. CDR3 length: 18 amino acids. The CDR3 bases are TGTGCCAGCAGCCGCTACCCCCATCCCGGGACAGGGGAAGAGACCCAGTACTTC. This codes for CASSRYPHPGTGEETQYF.

The V call is TRBV28, the J call TRBJ2-3; D gene ambiguous. In germline, CDR1 is MDHEN, CDR2 SYDVKM. The CDR3 has 14 residues. Trimming took 9 bases from V and 0 from J, leaving 13 bases between them. In DNA form, the CDR3 reads TGTGCCAGTCAGAGCAAGGCCAGCACAGATACGCAGTATTTT. This codes for CASQSKASTDTQYF.

This clonotype turned up a few times. V is TRBV29-1 and J is TRBJ2-3; 12 nucleotides match TRBD2. Germline trimming cut 5 bases from V and 2 bases from J; bases unmatched to any gene: 5. The V gene's germline CDR1 is SQVTM and CDR2 ANQGSEA. CDR3 length equals 15 residues. The CDR3: CSVYGLAGYTDTQYF. The CDR3 nucleotides are TGCAGCGTTTACGGACTAGCGGGGTACACAGATACGCAGTATTTT.

By share, this clonotype ranks as medium-sized. This chain joins TRBV4-2 and TRBJ1-2; D uncertain. The length of the CDR3 is 12 residues. Germline V gives CDR1 LGHNA, CDR2 YNFKEQ. V was clipped by 0 bases and J by 8 bases, with 7 bases between them. Here the CDR3 reads CASSQDWGGYTF. The CDR3 DNA reads as TGTGCCAGCAGCCAAGATTGGGGAGGCTACACCTTC.

This clonotype was found many times. This rearrangement joins TRBV7-9 to TRBJ2-1; no clear D. From germline, CDR1 is SEHNR and CDR2 FQNEAQ (reference sequence). The CDR3 is made up of 14 amino acids. V lost 4 bases, J lost 4 bases, and 11 bases lay in between. The CDR3 DNA reads as TGTGCCAGCAGCTCACCGGGCGGATACAATGAGCAGTTCTTC. Amino acid sequence: CASSSPGGYNEQFF.

This clonotype was observed at least ten times. V usage is TRBV3-1 and J usage is TRBJ2-7, with 8 bases aligning to TRBD1. The CDR3 consists of 12 residues. After removal of 6 bases from V and 9 bases from J, the junction contained 7 bases not matched to a gene. Per the germline V gene, CDR1 is LGHDT and CDR2 is YNNKEL (reference sequence). The CDR3 DNA reads TGTGCCAGCAGTCGCGGACAGGGAGGGCAGTACGTC. Translated: CASSRGQGGQYV.

This clonotype was seen at least ten times. A much larger clone sits a single nucleotide away, making a read error possible. The CDR3 spells CSVGDSPWGYYGYTF. The CDR3 DNA reads TGCAGTGTTGGGGACAGCCCCTGGGGGTACTATGGCTACACCTTC. V usage is TRBV20-1 and J usage is TRBJ1-2; 7 bases line up with TRBD1. Germline assignment: CDR1 DFQATT and CDR2 SNEGSKA (reference sequence). CDR3 size: 15 residues. V lost 7 bases to trimming and J lost 3 bases; unmatched junction nucleotides: 14.

This clonotype was found many times. The chain is built from TRBV3-1 and TRBJ2-6; D is undetermined. Germline CDR1 is LGHDT and CDR2 is YNNKEL (reference sequence). This CDR3 has 11 amino acids. V dropped 2 bases and J dropped 10 bases, with 3 bases sitting between them. The CDR3 bases are TGTGCCAGCAGCCAATTAAACGTCCTGACTTTC. Amino acids: CASSQLNVLTF.

This clonotype was detected ten times or more. The chain links TRBV19 to TRBJ2-3, with 7 bases fitting TRBD2. CDR3 length: 16 residues. V was clipped by 3 bases and J by 2 bases; unmatched bases: 8. Germline CDR1 is LNHDA and CDR2 is SQIVND (reference sequence). In DNA form, the CDR3 reads TGTGCCAGTAGTATCTACGGGGGGACCCCCACAGATACGCAGTATTTT. Translating gives CASSIYGGTPTDTQYF.

Ten or more counts support this clonotype. The rearrangement uses TRBV7-9 and TRBJ1-1, with 7 bases matching TRBD1. The V segment lost 8 bases and the J segment 3 bases; nucleotides outside the gene matches: 12. This CDR3 comprises 15 residues. Germline V gene sequence: CDR1 SEHNR, CDR2 FQNEAQ (reference sequence). For the CDR3, the DNA is TGTGCCAGCTCTCTCATAGGGGGCAAGGACACTGAAGCTTTCTTT. Amino acid sequence: CASSLIGGKDTEAFF.